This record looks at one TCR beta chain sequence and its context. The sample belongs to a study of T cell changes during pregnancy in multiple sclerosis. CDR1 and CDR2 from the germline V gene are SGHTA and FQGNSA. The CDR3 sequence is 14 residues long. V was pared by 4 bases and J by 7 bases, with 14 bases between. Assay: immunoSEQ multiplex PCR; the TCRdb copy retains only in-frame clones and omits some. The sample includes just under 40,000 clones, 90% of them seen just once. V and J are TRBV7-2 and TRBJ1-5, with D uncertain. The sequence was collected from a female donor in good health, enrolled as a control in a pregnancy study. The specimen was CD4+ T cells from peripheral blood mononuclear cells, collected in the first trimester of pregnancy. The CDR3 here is CASSSESAGQPQHF. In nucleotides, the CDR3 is TGTGCCAGCAGCTCAGAATCGGCGGGACAGCCCCAGCATTTT.